This T cell receptor (beta chain) was profiled in a study of blood T cell repertoires in COVID-19. Study-wide context: Specimens from acute and convalescent COVID-19 originated in the United States, Italy and Spain. T cells, B-cell-depleted T cells, or PBMCs provided the cDNA or gDNA that served as material.

Original methodology: By means of reference gene primer amplification, nucleated cell counts were estimated. Profiled with immunoSEQ multiplex PCR; TCRdb holds only in-frame clones, not every one. The V and J calls and clone size come from that table; D and trimming were worked out from the DNA. The data show some 230,000 clones, with 83% seen just once and about 8% held by the top ten. This CDR3 region has 14 residues. Germline values: CDR1 MGHDK, CDR2 SYGVNS. V was cut by 3 bases and J by 5 bases, with 13 bases left in between. The clonotype originates from a woman between 50 and 59 years old with acute or convalescent COVID-19. Sequencing used peripheral blood. V and J are TRBV25-1 and TRBJ2-5; D gene ambiguous. In nucleotides, the CDR3 is TGTGCCAGCAGTGACTGGAACCACTATGAGACCCAGTACTTC. Translation: CASSDWNHYETQYF.